The TCR beta chain under discussion was sequenced for a study of blood T cell repertoires in COVID-19. Study in general: Both acute and convalescent COVID-19 samples were obtained from the United States, Italy and Spain.

Sequencing was performed with immunoSEQ multiplex PCR; in TCRdb, only in-frame clones are kept and a portion is missing. The table records hundreds of thousands of clones, about 90% of them present only once. CDR3 length: 14 residues. The V gene's germline CDR1 is LGHNA and CDR2 YSLEER. The V and J ends lost 0 bases and 10 bases respectively, with 13 bases between them. The chain couples TRBV4-3 to TRBJ2-1; D might be TRBD2 (5 bases). The clonotype was recovered from a woman aged 18-29 years who had recovered from COVID-19. Sequenced: peripheral blood. CDR3 bases: TGCGCCAGCAGCCAAGAGACTACCTATGGGGAGCAGTTCTTC. Translated, it gives CASSQETTYGEQFF.